The clone carrying this T cell receptor (beta chain) was seen only a few times. The sample belongs to a study of CD8+CD57+ T cells in acquired aplastic anemia. The template used for profiling TCR beta VDJ and CDR3 was genomic DNA. In TCRdb, the reads were re-called with MiXCR into one record per CDR3 protein. This repertoire shows hundreds of thousands of distinct CDR3 sequences, about two thirds found once; its top ten account for under 4.5%. The CDR3 has 11 amino acids. Looked up from germline, CDR1 is SGHTA and CDR2 is FQGNSA. Trimming removed 10 bases at V and 4 bases at J, with 11 bases between. The V and J genes are TRBV7-2 and TRBJ2-7, with D unresolved. The sequencing sample was made of sorted CD4+, CD8+, or CD8+CD57+ T cells (not recorded which) from PBMCs. The sequence came from a human donor in good health, serving as a control. CDR3 residues: CATSDAYEQYF. CDR3 DNA sequence: TGTGCCACCAGTGACGCGTACGAGCAGTACTTC.